This T cell receptor (beta chain) came from a study of shared clonotypes between healthy human individuals. Profiling relied on immunoSEQ multiplex PCR, and the TCRdb table lists in-frame clones only, not all of them. Counted here are some 2.1 million clones, about 95% occurring once; the ten biggest clones make up roughly 1%. Naive CD8 cells lacked CD45RO and underwent positive selection for CCR7, leaving out terminally differentiated effector memory CD45RA+ cells. With 6 bases clipped from V and 6 bases from J, the junction kept 8 bases outside the gene matches. This CDR3 region has 14 residues. Germline CDR1 reads SEHNR; CDR2 reads FQNEAQ (reference sequence).

The sequenced material came from naive CD8+ T cells sorted from blood. This TCR was recovered from a young man in good health. This rearrangement joins TRBV7-9 to TRBJ1-2; TRBD1 matches at 9 bases. CDR3 in DNA: TGTGCCAGCAGTTACGGGACAGGGAGGGATGGCTACACCTTC. Encoded protein: CASSYGTGRDGYTF.